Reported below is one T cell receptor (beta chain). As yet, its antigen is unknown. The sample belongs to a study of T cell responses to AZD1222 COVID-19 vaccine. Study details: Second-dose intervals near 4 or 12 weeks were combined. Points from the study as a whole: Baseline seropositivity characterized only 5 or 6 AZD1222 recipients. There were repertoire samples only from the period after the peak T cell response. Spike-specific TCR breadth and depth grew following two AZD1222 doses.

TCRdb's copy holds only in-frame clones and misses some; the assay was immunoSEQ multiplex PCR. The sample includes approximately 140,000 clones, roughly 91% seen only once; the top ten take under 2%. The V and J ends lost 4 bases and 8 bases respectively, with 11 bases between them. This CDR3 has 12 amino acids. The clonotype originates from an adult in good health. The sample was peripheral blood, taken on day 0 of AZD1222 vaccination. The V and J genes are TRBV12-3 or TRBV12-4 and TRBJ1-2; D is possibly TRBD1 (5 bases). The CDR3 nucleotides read TGTGCCAGCAGTTGGACACAACGGGGCTACACCTTC. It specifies CASSWTQRGYTF.